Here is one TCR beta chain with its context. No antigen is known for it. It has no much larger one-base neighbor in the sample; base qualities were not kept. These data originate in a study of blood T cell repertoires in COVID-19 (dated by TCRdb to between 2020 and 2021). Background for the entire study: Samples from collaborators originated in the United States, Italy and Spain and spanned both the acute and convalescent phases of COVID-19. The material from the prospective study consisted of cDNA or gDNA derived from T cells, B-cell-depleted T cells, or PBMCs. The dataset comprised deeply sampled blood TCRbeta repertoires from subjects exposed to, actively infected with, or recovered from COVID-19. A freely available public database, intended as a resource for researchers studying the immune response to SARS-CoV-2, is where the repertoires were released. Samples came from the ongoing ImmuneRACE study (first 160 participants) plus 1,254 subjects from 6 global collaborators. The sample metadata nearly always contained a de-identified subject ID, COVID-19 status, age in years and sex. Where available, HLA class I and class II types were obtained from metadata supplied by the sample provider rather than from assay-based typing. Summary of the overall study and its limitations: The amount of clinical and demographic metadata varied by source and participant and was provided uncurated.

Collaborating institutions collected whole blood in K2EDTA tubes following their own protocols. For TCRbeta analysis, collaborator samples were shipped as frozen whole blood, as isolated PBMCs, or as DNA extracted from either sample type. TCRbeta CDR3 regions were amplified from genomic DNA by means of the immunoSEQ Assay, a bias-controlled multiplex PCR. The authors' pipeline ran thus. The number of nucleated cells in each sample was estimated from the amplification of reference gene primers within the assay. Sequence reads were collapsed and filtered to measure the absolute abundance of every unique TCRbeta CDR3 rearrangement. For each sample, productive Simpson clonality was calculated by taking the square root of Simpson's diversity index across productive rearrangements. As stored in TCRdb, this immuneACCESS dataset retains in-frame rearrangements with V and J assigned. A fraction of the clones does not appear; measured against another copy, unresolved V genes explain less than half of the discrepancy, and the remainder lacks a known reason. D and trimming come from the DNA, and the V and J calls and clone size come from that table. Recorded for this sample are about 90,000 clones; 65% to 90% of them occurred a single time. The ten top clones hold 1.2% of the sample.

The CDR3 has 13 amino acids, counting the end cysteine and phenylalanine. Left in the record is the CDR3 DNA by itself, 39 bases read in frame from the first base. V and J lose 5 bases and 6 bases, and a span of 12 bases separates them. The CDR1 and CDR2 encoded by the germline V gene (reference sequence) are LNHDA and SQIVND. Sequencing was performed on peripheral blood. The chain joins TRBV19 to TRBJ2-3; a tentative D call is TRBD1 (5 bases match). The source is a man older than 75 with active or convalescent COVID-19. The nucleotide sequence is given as TGTGCCAGTAGTGAAAGGGCAGGGGATACGCAGTATTTT. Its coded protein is CASSERAGDTQYF.